The rows below give T cell receptor beta chains drawn from one sample of a study of blood T cell repertoires in COVID-19. Sequencing was performed with immunoSEQ multiplex PCR; in TCRdb, only in-frame clones are kept and a portion is missing. The table includes roughly 160,000 clones, around 83% detected once. Sequenced material: peripheral blood. Every receptor here comes from a woman between 65 and 79 years old who had recovered from COVID-19. Both conserved end residues are trimmed from each CDR3. Size is stated for part of the rows, as once, few or many counts, or as a class when the clone is expanded.

v_call clone_size cdr3_aa
TRBV28 NA ASSPVYHTDTQY
TRBV29-1 NA SVHGGGVGYT
TRBV5-1 NA ASRGNYGYT
TRBV18 NA ASSPAGGGNVLT
TRBV5-1 once ASSPQQGAYGYT
TRBV2 NA ASTPTGVYGYT
TRBV5-4 NA ASSQGLAGHTDTQY
TRBV7-2 NA ASSSGVREANQPQH
TRBV6-5 NA ASKVRGPSTGELF
TRBV19 NA ASRINRGRDTQY
TRBV5-1 NA ASSLLGSAGELF
TRBV2 NA ASSEGQRDRVAF
TRBV5-1 NA ASSLGGQRPPQETQY
TRBV14 NA ASSDTRDSAQF
TRBV6-5 once ASSYSRGRGTEAF
TRBV5-1 NA ASSQTPPGETQY
TRBV18 NA ASSPSASTGEQY
TRBV19 NA ASSIMGSGSVGEQF
TRBV7-9 once ASLGQPSYNEQF
TRBV10-3 NA AIRSGRGTQETQY
TRBV6-5 NA ASRLGLAGEQF
TRBV19 NA ASTPGGTGYGYT
TRBV25-1 NA ASSATLPGSSGANVLT
TRBV9 NA ASSVLAGPSYEQY
TRBV19 NA ASSTTGSTDTQY
TRBV18 NA ASSRPGQPTDTQY
TRBV28 few ASSLLGSPGDYGYT
TRBV29-1 once RRGGSNTEAF
TRBV11-2 once ASSLADTQY
TRBV7-7 NA ASSSGGELF
TRBV6-2/TRBV6-3 NA ASSYSEGLH
TRBV14 NA ASSLLPGQGRTEAF
TRBV10-3 NA AISESGRGSYNEQF
TRBV29-1 NA SGGTAQNEQY
TRBV7-9 NA ASSARQGFDQPQH
TRBV9 NA ASSVRGLARDGKNIQY
TRBV3-1/TRBV3-2 NA ASSQARMAGELF
TRBV9 NA ASSALPGEKLF
TRBV2 NA ASSARGAQTYEQY
TRBV19 NA ASSPGVPGELF
TRBV12-5 once ASGLGGSGGFREQY
TRBV5-4 NA ASSLDPVSYNEQF
TRBV2 NA ASSEGDEDPLH
TRBV18 NA ASSTSGSTDTQY
TRBV6-5 NA ASRQTGVGGELF
TRBV3-1/TRBV3-2 once ASSQGTGGYEQY
TRBV5-1 NA ASSPGQGDTIY
TRBV7-3 NA ASSPGTMNTGELF
TRBV18 NA ASSPAGAGYEQY
TRBV2 NA ASRADRRNQPQH
TRBV28 NA ASSLSSGGIYEQY
TRBV18 few ASSPLVAGGGEQF
TRBV12-5 NA ASGLSSYGYT
TRBV28 NA ASRPTGPGGDTQY
TRBV18 NA ASSPRGGYEQY
TRBV3-1/TRBV3-2 NA ASSQDVAGRACT
TRBV7-6 NA ASSLEEMAYEQY